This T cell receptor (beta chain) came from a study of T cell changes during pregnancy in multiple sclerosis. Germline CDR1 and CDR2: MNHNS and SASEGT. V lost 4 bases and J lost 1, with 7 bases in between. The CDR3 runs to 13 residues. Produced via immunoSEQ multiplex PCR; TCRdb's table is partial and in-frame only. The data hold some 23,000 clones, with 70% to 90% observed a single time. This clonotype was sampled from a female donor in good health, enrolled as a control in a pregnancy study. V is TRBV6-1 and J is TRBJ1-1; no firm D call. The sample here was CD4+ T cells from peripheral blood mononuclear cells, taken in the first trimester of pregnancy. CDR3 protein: CASSVFRNTEAFF. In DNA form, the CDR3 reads TGTGCCAGCAGTGTATTCAGGAACACTGAAGCTTTCTTT.